This is a list of T cell receptor beta chains from one sample in a study of shared clonotypes between healthy human individuals. Here immunoSEQ multiplex PCR was the method, and the copy in TCRdb shows in-frame clones only, minus some. The sample lists 550,000 to 800,000 clones; roughly 70% were seen once. The sequenced sample was memory CD4+ T cells sorted from blood. These receptors were taken from a woman aged 30 to 39 in good health. CDR3s include the opening cysteine and the closing phenylalanine or tryptophan. D genes are given only for firm matches. The size entry is marked missing in some rows and otherwise reads once, few, many or a size class.

D,J,V,size,CDR3
TRBD1,TRBJ1-3,TRBV28,once,CASSSPGQGGEGGNTIYF
NA,TRBJ2-1,TRBV29-1,once,CSVDQTRYRASNEQFF
TRBD1,TRBJ2-2,TRBV27,NA,CATRDRGHLTNTGELFF
NA,TRBJ2-7,TRBV23-1,NA,CASSQNHFRVYEQYF
NA,TRBJ2-3,TRBV5-1,few,CASSLVRQLSTDTQYF
TRBD2,TRBJ2-3,TRBV25-1,NA,CASSEAGVYTDTQYF
NA,TRBJ2-7,TRBV5-1,NA,CASSFDGQPVYEQYF
TRBD2,TRBJ2-7,TRBV11-2,once,CASSLDGGASGSHEQYF
NA,TRBJ2-4,TRBV4-2,few,CASSQGGAVGNIQYF
TRBD2,TRBJ2-7,TRBV5-6,NA,CASSLGLAGGGQYF
TRBD1,TRBJ1-1,TRBV28,NA,CASRHPGQGDTEAFF
NA,TRBJ2-1,TRBV7-9,NA,CASSLTGWRDNEQFF
NA,TRBJ1-5,TRBV6-6,NA,CASSYKGSGQPQHF
TRBD2,TRBJ2-7,TRBV5-1,NA,CASSSRLAGREQYF
TRBD1,TRBJ1-1,TRBV16,NA,CASSLRQGPNTEAFF
NA,TRBJ2-1,TRBV5-1,NA,CATSSDSYNEQFF